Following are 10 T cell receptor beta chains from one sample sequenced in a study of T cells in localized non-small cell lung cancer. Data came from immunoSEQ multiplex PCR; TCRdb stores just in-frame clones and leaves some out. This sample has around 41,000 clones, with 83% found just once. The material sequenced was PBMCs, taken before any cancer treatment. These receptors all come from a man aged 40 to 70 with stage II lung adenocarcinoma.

In DNA, the CDR3 is TGTGCCAGTAGAAGGGCCAAGGGAATGAGGAGTGAAAAACTGTTTTTT. It is translated as CASRRAKGMRSEKLFF. The chain uses TRBV19 and TRBJ1-4; D is uncertain. The CDR3 consists of 16 residues. The germline V gene has CDR1 LNHDA and CDR2 SQIVND (reference sequence). V lost 6 bases to trimming and J lost 7 bases, with 21 bases between them. Complete variable domain (other parts from reference TRBV19 and TRBJ1-4): DGGITQSPKYLFRKEGQNVTLSCEQNLNHDAMYWYRQDPGQGLRLIYYSQIVNDFQKGDIAEGYSVSREKKESFPLTVTSAQKNPTAFYLCASRRAKGMRSEKLFFGSGTQLSVL.

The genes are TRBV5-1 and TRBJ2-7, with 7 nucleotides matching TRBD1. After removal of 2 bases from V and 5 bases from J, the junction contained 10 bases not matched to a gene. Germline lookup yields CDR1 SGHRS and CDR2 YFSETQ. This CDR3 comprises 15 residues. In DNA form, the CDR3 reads TGCGCCAGCAGCTTCGCAACCGGGACAGACGACGAGCAGTACTTC. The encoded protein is CASSFATGTDDEQYF.

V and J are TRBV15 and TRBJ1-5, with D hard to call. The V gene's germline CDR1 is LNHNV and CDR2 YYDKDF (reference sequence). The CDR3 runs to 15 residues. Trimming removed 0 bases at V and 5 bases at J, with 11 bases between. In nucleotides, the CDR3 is TGTGCCACCAGCAGAGATTGGATAGAGGATCAGCCCCAGCATTTT. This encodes CATSRDWIEDQPQHF. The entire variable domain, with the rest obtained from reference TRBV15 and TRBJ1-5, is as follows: DAMVIQNPRYQVTQFGKPVTLSCSQTLNHNVMYWYQQKSSQAPKLLFHYYDKDFNNEADTPDNFQSRRPNTSFCFLDIRSPGLGDTAMYLCATSRDWIEDQPQHFGDGTRLSIL.

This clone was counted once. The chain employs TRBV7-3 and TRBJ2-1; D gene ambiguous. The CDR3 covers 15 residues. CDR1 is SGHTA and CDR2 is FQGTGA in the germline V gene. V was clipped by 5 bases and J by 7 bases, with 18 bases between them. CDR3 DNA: TGTGCCAGCAGCCCCCGGACCGCCCAAAAGAATGAGCAGTTCTTC. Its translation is CASSPRTAQKNEQFF.

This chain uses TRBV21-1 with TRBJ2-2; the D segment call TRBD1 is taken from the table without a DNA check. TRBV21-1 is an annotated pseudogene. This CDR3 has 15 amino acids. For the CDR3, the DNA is TGTGCCAGCAGCAGAGACAGGGATGACACCGGGGAGCTGTTTTTT. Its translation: CASSRDRDDTGELFF.

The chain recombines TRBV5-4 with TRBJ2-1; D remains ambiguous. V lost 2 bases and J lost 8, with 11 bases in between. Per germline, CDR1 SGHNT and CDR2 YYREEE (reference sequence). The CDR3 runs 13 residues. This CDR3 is CASSFLPGDEQFF. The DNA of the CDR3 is TGTGCCAGCAGCTTCCTCCCTGGGGATGAGCAGTTCTTC.

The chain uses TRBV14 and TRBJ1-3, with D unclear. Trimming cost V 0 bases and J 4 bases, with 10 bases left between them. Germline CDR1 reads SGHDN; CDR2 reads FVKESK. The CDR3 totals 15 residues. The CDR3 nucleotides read TGTGCCAGCAGCCAAGATTCGCGGAGCGGAAACACCATATATTTT. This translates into CASSQDSRSGNTIYF.

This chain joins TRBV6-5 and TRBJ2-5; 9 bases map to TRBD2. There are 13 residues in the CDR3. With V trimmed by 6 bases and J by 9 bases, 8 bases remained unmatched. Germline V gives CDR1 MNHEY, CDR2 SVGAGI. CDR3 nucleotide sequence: TGTGCCAGCAGCCCCGGGACTAGCATGGCCCAGTACTTC. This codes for CASSPGTSMAQYF.

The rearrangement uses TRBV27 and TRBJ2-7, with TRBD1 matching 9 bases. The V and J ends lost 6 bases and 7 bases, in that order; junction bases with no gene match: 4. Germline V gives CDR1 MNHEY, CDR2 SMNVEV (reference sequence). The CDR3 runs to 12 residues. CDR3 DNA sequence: TGTGCCAGCAGAACGACAGGGGGAGAGCAGTACTTC. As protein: CASRTTGGEQYF.

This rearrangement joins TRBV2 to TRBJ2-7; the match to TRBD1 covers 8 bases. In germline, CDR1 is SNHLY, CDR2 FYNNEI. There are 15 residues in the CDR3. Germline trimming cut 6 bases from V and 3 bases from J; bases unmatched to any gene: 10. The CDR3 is CASSQGQGVGYEQYF. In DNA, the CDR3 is TGTGCCAGCAGCCAAGGACAGGGTGTTGGCTACGAGCAGTACTTC.